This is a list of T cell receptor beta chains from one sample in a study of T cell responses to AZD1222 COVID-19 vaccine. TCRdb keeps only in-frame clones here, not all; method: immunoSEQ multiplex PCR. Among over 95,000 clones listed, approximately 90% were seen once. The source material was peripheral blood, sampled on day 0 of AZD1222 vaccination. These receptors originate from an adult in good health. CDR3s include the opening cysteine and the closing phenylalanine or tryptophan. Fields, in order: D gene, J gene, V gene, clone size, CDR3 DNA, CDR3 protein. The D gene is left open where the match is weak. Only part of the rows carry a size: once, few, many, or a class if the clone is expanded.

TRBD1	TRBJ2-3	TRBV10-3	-	TGTGCCATCAGTGGTAAGACAGGGATTCAAGATACGCAGTATTTT	CAISGKTGIQDTQYF
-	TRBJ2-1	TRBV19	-	TGTGCCAGTAGTAAGGGACTGATTAATGAGCAGTTCTTC	CASSKGLINEQFF
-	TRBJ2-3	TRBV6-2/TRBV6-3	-	TGTGCCAGCAGTTACGATGCGGTCACAGATACGCAGTATTTT	CASSYDAVTDTQYF
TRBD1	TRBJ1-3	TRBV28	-	TGTGCCAGCAGTCCGGACAGGGCCGGAAACACCATATATTTT	CASSPDRAGNTIYF
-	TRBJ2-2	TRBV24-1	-	TGTGCCACCAGTGATACCGGGACGGTGAACACCGGGGAGCTGTTTTTT	CATSDTGTVNTGELFF
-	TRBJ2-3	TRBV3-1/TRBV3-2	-	TGTGCCAGCAGCCAAGATCGTAGGGTTTCGAACACAGATACGCAGTATTTT	CASSQDRRVSNTDTQYF
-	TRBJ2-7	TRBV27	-	TGTGCCAGCAGTTTGAAGCCGACCGGCCGCGAGCAGTACTTC	CASSLKPTGREQYF
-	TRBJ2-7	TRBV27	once	TGTGCCAGCAGGAACGGGGGAGCTACCTACGAGCAGTACTTC	CASRNGGATYEQYF
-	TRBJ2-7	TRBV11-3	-	TGTGCCAGCAGCTTAATCGACCACTCCTACGAGCAGTACTTC	CASSLIDHSYEQYF
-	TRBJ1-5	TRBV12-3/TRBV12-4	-	TGTGCCAGCAGCAATAGCAATCAGCCCCAGCATTTT	CASSNSNQPQHF
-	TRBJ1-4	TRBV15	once	TGTGCCACCAGCAGAGATAGGAGGGGAGCAACTAATGAAAAACTGTTTTTT	CATSRDRRGATNEKLFF
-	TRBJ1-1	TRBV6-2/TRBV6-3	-	TGTGCCAGCAGTTATAGGCCCCCGAGAGCTGAAGCTTTCTTT	CASSYRPPRAEAFF
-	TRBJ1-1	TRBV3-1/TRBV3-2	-	TGTGCCAGCAGCCAGTCCACTGAAGCTTTCTTT	CASSQSTEAFF
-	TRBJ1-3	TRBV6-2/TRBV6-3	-	TGTGCCAGCAGACCTTTCGGACAGTACTCTGGAAACACCATATATTTT	CASRPFGQYSGNTIYF
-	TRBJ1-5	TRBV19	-	TGTGCCAGTAAGGTACGCGAGGGCGGCAATCAGCCCCAGCATTTT	CASKVREGGNQPQHF
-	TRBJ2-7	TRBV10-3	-	TGTGCCATCAGTGGGAGTCGGACCGAGCAGTACTTC	CAISGSRTEQYF
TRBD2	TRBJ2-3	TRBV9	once	TGTGCCAGCAGCCTTCAACCGGGACTAGCGGGAGTAACAGATACGCAGTATTTT	CASSLQPGLAGVTDTQYF
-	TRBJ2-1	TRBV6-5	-	TGTGCCAGCAACCAGGGCCACAATGAGCAGTTCTTC	CASNQGHNEQFF
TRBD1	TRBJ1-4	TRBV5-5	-	TGTGCCAGCAGCTCGATACAGGGGACGACTAATGAAAAACTGTTTTTT	CASSSIQGTTNEKLFF
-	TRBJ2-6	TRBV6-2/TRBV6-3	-	TGTGCCAGCAGTCACACAGGGTCTGGGGCCAACGTCCTGACTTTC	CASSHTGSGANVLTF
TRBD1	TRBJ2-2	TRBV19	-	TGTGCCAGTTGCAGGGGGATAACCGGGGAGCTGTTTTTT	CASCRGITGELFF
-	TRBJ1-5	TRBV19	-	TGTGCCAGTAGTATTAGAGGGGGTAACCAGCCCCAGCATTTT	CASSIRGGNQPQHF
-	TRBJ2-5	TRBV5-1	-	TGCGCCAGCAGCTTGACTTCTAGGCCAGAGACCCAGTACTTC	CASSLTSRPETQYF